The 15 T cell receptor beta chains reported below all come from one sample, sequenced in a study of T cells expressing NK-cell markers. TCRdb reanalyzed the 5' RACE reads, giving one entry per CDR3 protein sequence and no DNA. Recorded here are roughly 430,000 distinct CDR3 sequences; the top ten clones represent more than 7%. Sequenced sample: blood T cells: a sorted CD56 or NKG2C T cell subset, CD4+ or CD8+ T cells, or bulk PBMC T cells (not recorded which). These receptors all stem from a woman aged 18 to 75 in good health.

This sequence joins TRBV7-3 and TRBJ1-3; TCRdb outputs TRBD1, but without DNA this stays unchecked. The CDR3 extends over 14 amino acids. The germline V gene has CDR1 SGHTA and CDR2 FQGTGA. The CDR3 region is CASSLGATGNTIYF.

The chain carries TRBV18 and TRBJ2-5; TCRdb names TRBD1, which stays unverified in the absence of DNA. CDR1 KGHSH and CDR2 LQKENI come from the germline V gene. The CDR3 loop spans 14 amino acids. The CDR3 protein is CASSPLDRAETQYF. The full variable domain, rest sourced from reference TRBV18 and TRBJ2-5, is NAGVMQNPRHLVRRRGQEARLRCSPMKGHSHVYWYRQLPEEGLKFMVYLQKENIIDESGMPKERFSAEFPKEGPSILRIQQVVRGDSAAYFCASSPLDRAETQYFGPGTRLLVL.

This chain uses TRBV20-1 with TRBJ2-5; TCRdb's D call of TRBD2 is untestable without DNA. Germline V lookup: CDR1 DFQATT, CDR2 SNEGSKA (reference sequence). This CDR3 has 15 residues. CDR3 in amino acids: CSARDWAYPQETQYF.

This chain connects TRBV24-1 to TRBJ2-1; there is no DNA to check the TCRdb D call of TRBD1. From germline, CDR1 is KGHDR and CDR2 SFDVKD. The CDR3 totals 14 residues. CDR3 sequence: CATSSGTNYNEQFF.

The V gene is TRBV14, the J gene TRBJ2-5; TCRdb gives TRBD2 as the D gene, but with no DNA this cannot be confirmed. Germline assignment: CDR1 SGHDN and CDR2 FVKESK. The CDR3 contains 16 residues. CDR3: CASSQGLAGAGETQYF. The whole variable domain, filled in from reference TRBV14 and TRBJ2-5, reads EAGVTQFPSHSVIEKGQTVTLRCDPISGHDNLYWYRRVMGKEIKFLLHFVKESKQDESGMPNNRFLAERTGGTYSTLKVQPAELEDSGVYFCASSQGLAGAGETQYFGPGTRLLVL.

J is TRBJ2-7 and V is TRBV7-9; lacking DNA, the TRBD2 call made by TCRdb goes unchecked. CDR3 length: 14 amino acids. Germline V gene data show CDR1 as SEHNR and CDR2 as FQNEAQ (reference sequence). The CDR3 protein is CASSHASGSYEQYF.

The chain carries TRBV29-1 and TRBJ2-1; the TRBD1 assignment by TCRdb is unverifiable without DNA. This CDR3 region has 15 residues. The V gene's germline CDR1 is SQVTM and CDR2 ANQGSEA. The CDR3 loop reads CSAQGGTLSYNEQFF.

The rearrangement links TRBV9 to TRBJ1-4; no DNA is available, so the TRBD1 call from TCRdb remains unchecked. Germline loops: CDR1 SGDLS, CDR2 YYNGEE. This CDR3 spans 15 amino acids. The CDR3 spells CASSARDRGSEKLFF.

The chain uses TRBV12-3 or TRBV12-4 and TRBJ2-3; lacking DNA, the TRBD2 call made by TCRdb goes unchecked. The CDR3 totals 18 residues. This CDR3 reads CASSRLVRLATGTDTQYF.

The rearrangement joins TRBV5-6 to TRBJ2-3; TCRdb proposes TRBD1, but this gene call is untestable without DNA. Germline loops: CDR1 SGHDT, CDR2 YYEEEE. This CDR3 contains 15 residues. CDR3 in amino acids: CASTPPVRARDTQYF.

The chain recombines TRBV6-1 with TRBJ2-1; the TCRdb D gene call, TRBD1, has no DNA to confirm it. Germline assignment: CDR1 MNHNS and CDR2 SASEGT. The CDR3 loop spans 12 amino acids. The CDR3 is CASGQGWDEQFF.

The rearrangement joins TRBV20-1 to TRBJ2-2; TCRdb's assignment of TRBD1 cannot be checked, as there is no DNA. The CDR3 contains 15 residues. Germline loops: CDR1 DFQATT, CDR2 SNEGSKA (reference sequence). CDR3 amino acids: CSANHPGYGTGELFF.

The J gene is TRBJ1-2, the V gene TRBV6-5; TCRdb calls TRBD1, which cannot be checked without DNA. Per germline, CDR1 MNHEY and CDR2 SVGAGI. CDR3 length equals 14 residues. The chain's CDR3 is CASSYDRQIPGYTF.

The gene calls are TRBV19 and TRBJ2-1; TCRdb selects TRBD1, and the lack of DNA leaves this call unchecked. Germline values: CDR1 LNHDA, CDR2 SQIVND (reference sequence). CDR3 size: 12 residues. The CDR3 loop is CASTLGDRQQFF.

The chain has TRBV7-3 and TRBJ2-1. This CDR3 has 14 residues. Germline V gene lookup returns CDR1 SGHTA and CDR2 FQGTGA. The CDR3 sequence is CASSPTAPLGKQFF.